Shown below are 25 T cell receptor beta chains from a single sample sequenced in a study of tumor and adjacent non-tumor tissue in lung cancer. TCRbeta libraries were built with three rounds of nested PCR, modified from ARM-PCR. TCRdb reanalysed the multiplex PCR reads using MiXCR and keeps one entry per CDR3 protein. This table holds some 80,000 distinct CDR3 sequences, 65% to 80% found once. RNA was extracted from bulk tissue without any cell sorting. Distant lung tissue was collected more than 3 cm away from the tumor edge. Sequenced input: distant non-tumor lung tissue. Receptors were obtained from a woman between 45 and 65 years old with non-small cell lung cancer.

CDR3 loop: CASSLDSHGGTGELFF. CDR3 DNA sequence: TGTGCCAGCAGCTTAGATAGTCACGGGGGCACCGGGGAGCTGTTTTTT. This chain connects TRBV11-2 to TRBJ2-2; tentative D call: TRBD2 (6 bases). Germline-derived CDR1 and CDR2 are SGHAT and FQNNGV. There are 16 residues in the CDR3. Trimming took off 0 bases at V and 4 bases at J, with 12 bases between the two ends. Combining the CDR3 with reference TRBV11-2 and TRBJ2-2 gives the whole variable domain EAGVAQSPRYKIIEKRQSVAFWCNPISGHATLYWYQQILGQGPKLLIQFQNNGVVDDSQLPKDRFSAERLKGVDSTLKIQPAKLEDSAVYLCASSLDSHGGTGELFFGEGSRLTVL.

Remarks on this clonotype: Because the CDR3 is missing its conserved closing phenylalanine or tryptophan, this is likely a read error. Because the CDR3's place on the DNA is in doubt, the DNA is left out and the CDR3 is given as listed by TCRdb. CDR3 residues: CASSQGLRDISSEVFL. The rearrangement joins TRBV4-1 to TRBJ1-1; the table calls TRBD1, which could not be checked here. Termini included, the CDR3 measures 16 amino acids. CDR1 is MGHRA and CDR2 is YSYEKL in the germline V gene.

A word on this clonotype: An end of the junction does not agree with germline; a read error may underlie this. The V and J genes are TRBV6-6 and TRBJ2-3, with D possibly TRBD1 on 5 matching bases. The CDR3 has 14 residues. The V gene's germline CDR1 is MNHNY and CDR2 SVGAGI (reference sequence). The CDR3, as DNA: TGTGCCAGTATCGAAGACAGTACCATAGATACGCTGTATTTT. The encoded protein is CASIEDSTIDTLYF.

Comment on this clonotype: This could be a read error, since a much larger clone is one nucleotide away. The chain links TRBV20-1 to TRBJ1-2; TRBD1 might be the D (5 bases). Germline loops: CDR1 DFQATT, CDR2 SNEGSKA (reference sequence). This CDR3 is 16 amino acids long. V was cut by 5 bases and J by 4 bases, with 23 bases left in between. CDR3 sequence (DNA): TGCAGTGCTTGGGACCGGGACCCCTCCTTCTCCTATGGCTACACCTTC. It encodes CSAWDRDPSFSYGYTF.

On this clonotype: The junction shows a germline mismatch at one end, possibly a read error. The gene calls are TRBV6-1 and TRBJ2-5; D ambiguous. The CDR3 is 13 amino acids. Germline V gives CDR1 MNHNS, CDR2 SASEGT. In DNA, the CDR3 is TGTACCAGCAGTGTTCAGCTCCAAGAGACCCAGCACTTC. Protein sequence: CTSSVQLQETQHF.

This clonotype was observed at least ten times. Germline is not matched at one junction end, which may reflect a read error. V and J are TRBV20-1 and TRBJ2-7; D may correspond to TRBD1 or TRBD2 (7 bases each). Germline V gene data show CDR1 as DFQATT and CDR2 as SNEGSKA (reference sequence). There are 19 residues in the CDR3. The CDR3 reads CSSRDLTPSGTAGTYEQYF. CDR3 bases: TGCAGTTCTAGAGATCTCACCCCTAGTGGGACAGCGGGAACCTACGAGCAGTACTTC.

The CDR3 DNA reads as TGTGTCGGCAGCTTAGAGCAGGGCGTGGGGCAGTACTTC. Protein product: CVGSLEQGVGQYF. J is TRBJ2-7 and V is TRBV11-2, with a weak D call TRBD1 (5 bases). The CDR3 has 13 amino acids. The germline V gene has CDR1 SGHAT and CDR2 FQNNGV.

About this clonotype: A much larger clone lies one base from this, so it may be a read error. The chain carries TRBV29-1 and TRBJ2-1; perhaps TRBD2 as D (6 bases). The V end lost 6 bases, the J end lost 8 bases, and 17 bases lay between the germline ends. CDR1 is SQVTM, CDR2 ANQGSEA, per germline. This CDR3 is 13 amino acids long. The CDR3 sequence: CSVAPDYRDEQFF. The CDR3 bases are TGCAGCGTAGCGCCGGACTATCGGGATGAGCAGTTCTTC.

In the case of this clonotype: A read error may produce the germline difference seen at one junction end. The genes are TRBV12-3 or TRBV12-4 and TRBJ2-7; D possibly corresponds to TRBD2 (6 bases). The CDR3 totals 13 residues. CDR3 DNA sequence: TGTACCAGTCACCCGGGCGTGGACTACGAACAGTACTTC. Translated, it gives CTSHPGVDYEQYF.

For this clonotype: One end of the junction is discordant with germline, which a read error may explain. The chain uses TRBV11-2 and TRBJ2-7; D unresolved. The germline gives CDR1 SGHAT, CDR2 FQNNGV. The CDR3 spans 14 residues. The CDR3 protein is CASSLNGSTNKQYF. CDR3 in DNA: TGTGCCAGTAGCTTGAACGGAAGTACCAACAAGCAGTACTTC.

Notes on this clonotype: The CDR3 does not close with the conserved phenylalanine or tryptophan, likely indicating a read error. The chain uses TRBV6-2 or TRBV6-3 and TRBJ2-3; D is perhaps TRBD1 or TRBD2 (5 bases each). Germline assignment: CDR1 MNHEY and CDR2 SVGEGT. The V end was cut by 2 bases, the J end by 2 bases, with 17 bases between. There are 17 residues in the CDR3. The CDR3: CASSYPGTEAYTDTQYH. The CDR3 region has the DNA TGTGCCAGCAGTTACCCTGGGACGGAAGCCTACACAGATACGCAGTATCAT.

A note on this clonotype: Mismatch with germline at one junction end may stem from a read error. This chain links TRBV11-2 with TRBJ2-3; 8 bases agree with TRBD2. This CDR3 contains 17 residues. Germline V gene lookup returns CDR1 SGHAT and CDR2 FQNNGV. Written as DNA, the CDR3 is TGTGCCAGTAGTTCGTTAGCGGGAACGGGTGAGGCAGATATGCAGTATTTT. Amino acid sequence: CASSSLAGTGEADMQYF.

This chain uses TRBV9 with TRBJ2-1; D not certain. This CDR3 has 15 amino acids. The V end lost 2 bases, the J end lost 6 bases, and 15 bases lay between the germline ends. Germline CDR1 reads SGDLS; CDR2 reads YYNGEE. The CDR3 sequence is CASSVDQGKGNEQFF. DNA of the CDR3: TGTGCCAGCAGCGTTGACCAAGGAAAGGGCAATGAGCAGTTCTTC.

The chain has TRBV20-1 and TRBJ2-1, with TRBD2 matching 14 bases. The germline V gene has CDR1 DFQATT and CDR2 SNEGSKA (reference sequence). The length of the CDR3 is 14 residues. The V segment lost 7 bases and the J segment 9 bases; nucleotides outside the gene matches: 8. CDR3 coding DNA: TGCAGTGTCCACCCGGGACTAGCGGGGGCTGAGCAGTTCTTC. Encoded protein: CSVHPGLAGAEQFF.

The V gene is TRBV29-1, the J gene TRBJ2-7, with D unresolved. This CDR3 region has 13 residues. The germline gives CDR1 SQVTM, CDR2 ANQGSEA. Trimming cost V 6 bases and J 11 bases, with 23 bases left between them. The CDR3 DNA reads as TGCAGCGTGCCTGACACTTTCTCCTACAAGGAGTACTTC. Translating gives CSVPDTFSYKEYF.

On this clonotype itself: The junction departs from the called germline gene at one end, perhaps through a read error. This rearrangement joins TRBV6-1 to TRBJ1-5; TRBD1 agrees at 9 bases. This CDR3 contains 12 residues. Germline V CDR1 and CDR2: MNHNS, SASEGT. CDR3 amino acids: CVSWDRDQPQHF. CDR3 DNA sequence: TGTGTCAGCTGGGACAGGGATCAGCCCCAGCATTTT.

Concerning this clonotype itself: The junction departs from the called germline gene at one end, perhaps through a read error. The chain carries TRBV4-2 and TRBJ2-1, with 7 bases fitting TRBD1. The CDR3 contains 16 residues. Per germline, CDR1 LGHNA and CDR2 YNFKEQ. As DNA, the CDR3 is TGTGCCAACAGCCAAGTTCAGGGGGTGGAGGACAATGGGCAGCTCTTC. Its translation: CANSQVQGVEDNGQLF.

For this clonotype: A much larger clone differs from this one at a single base, so this may be a read error. The chain is built from TRBV24-1 and TRBJ1-5; D remains unclear. Germline V gene sequence: CDR1 KGHDR, CDR2 SFDVKD. V was shortened by 6 bases and J by 8 bases, with 16 bases between the two germline ends. The CDR3 length is 14 residues. The CDR3 nucleotides are TGTGCCACCAGTTATTCTGACGGGCCGGAGCCCCAGCATTTT. It is translated as CATSYSDGPEPQHF.

Comments on this clonotype: A much larger clonotype is one base distant, so this may be a read error. J is TRBJ2-3 and V is TRBV20-1, with D maybe TRBD2 (5 bases). Germline CDR1 reads DFQATT; CDR2 reads SNEGSKA (reference sequence). CDR3 size: 16 residues. CDR3 sequence: CSARSPGLDVTDMQYF. The CDR3 nucleotides are TGCAGTGCTAGATCCCCAGGACTCGACGTCACAGATATGCAGTATTTT.

As concerns this clonotype: One end of the junction varies from germline; a read error may be responsible. The rearrangement links TRBV5-6 to TRBJ2-4; possibly TRBD1 for D (7 bases). In germline, CDR1 is SGHDT, CDR2 YYEEEE. The CDR3 length is 16 residues. The CDR3: CASSGGTVPLRSIKYF. The CDR3 bases are TGTGCCAGCAGCGGCGGGACAGTTCCTTTAAGGAGCATTAAGTACTTC. Variable domain in full (rest from reference TRBV5-6 and TRBJ2-4): DAGVTQSPTHLIKTRGQQVTLRCSPKSGHDTVSWYQQALGQGPQFIFQYYEEEERQRGNFPDRFSGHQFPNYSSELNVNALLLGDSALYLCASSGGTVPLRSIKYFGAGTRLSVL.

With regard to this clonotype: A read error may account for a junction end that differs from germline. This rearrangement joins TRBV12-3 or TRBV12-4 to TRBJ2-7, with D maybe TRBD1 (6 bases). The CDR3 spans 14 residues. The CDR3 sequence is CASTLQGGDYEQYF. For the CDR3, the DNA is TGTGCCAGCACTTTACAGGGTGGCGACTATGAGCAGTACTTC.

This clonotype was recorded once. A junction end diverges from the germline sequence, so it may reflect a read error. The CDR3 DNA follows: TGTGCCAGCAGCTTTTTAATAGCGGCCATCTCCTACATTGAGCAGTTCTTC. Translated: CASSFLIAAISYIEQFF. The chain combines TRBV5-6 with TRBJ2-1; D might be TRBD2 (6 bases). The CDR3 spans 17 residues. Germline CDR1 and CDR2: SGHDT and YYEEEE.

This clonotype has a count of ten or more. This rearrangement joins TRBV30 to TRBJ2-3, with 10 bases identical to TRBD2. With V trimmed by 8 bases and J by 4 bases, 3 bases remained unmatched. The CDR3 runs to 12 residues. Germline CDR1 and CDR2: GTSNPN and SVGIG (reference sequence). CDR3 nucleotide sequence: TGTGCCCTAGCGGGAGACGCAGATACGCAGTATTTT. The encoded protein is CALAGDADTQYF.

Concerning this clonotype itself: Just one base apart from a much larger clone, this may be a read error. The CDR3 ends on some other residue instead of the conserved phenylalanine or tryptophan, so this is likely a read error. This rearrangement joins TRBV6-6 to TRBJ1-4; D is uncertain. Germline V lookup: CDR1 MNHNY, CDR2 SVGAGI (reference sequence). The V end was cut by 7 bases, the J end by 8 bases, with 17 bases between. CDR3 length: 14 amino acids. The CDR3 sequence is CASTPGPQAEKLFL. The DNA for the CDR3 is TGTGCCAGCACTCCGGGCCCCCAGGCCGAAAAACTGTTTCTT.

The V call is TRBV4-1, the J call TRBJ2-2; D gene ambiguous. The CDR3 totals 16 residues. V dropped 0 bases and J dropped 5 bases, with 13 bases sitting between them. The germline gives CDR1 MGHRA, CDR2 YSYEKL. The CDR3 sequence is CASSQEPEQNTGELFF. The CDR3 DNA follows: TGCGCCAGCAGCCAAGAGCCAGAACAGAATACCGGGGAGCTGTTTTTT.